Here is one T cell receptor (beta chain) with its context. Its antigen remains unidentified. The donors were part of the 120-subject validation cohort, which stood apart from the 666-subject first cohort. Germline V CDR1 and CDR2: LNHDA, SQIVND (reference sequence). This CDR3 is built from 16 residues. Trimming cost V 1 base and J 7 bases; bases outside gene matches: 9. The sample is drawn from a study of cytomegalovirus exposure and HLA in healthy donors. The protocol was immunoSEQ multiplex PCR, while the TCRdb copy is restricted to in-frame clones and leaves out a portion. Altogether some 170,000 clones are present, 86% being singletons, with the ten largest covering about 7.2%. Regarding the study as a whole: According to the study, 160 or so TCR beta chains were cytomegalovirus-associated. Testing in vitro showed three CMV-associated chains specific for CMV antigens.

The TCR was taken from a man younger than 40 in good health and CMV-seropositive. The rearrangement joins TRBV19 to TRBJ1-4, with TRBD1 identical over 7 bases. The sample comprised PBMCs. The CDR3 DNA is TGTGCCAGTAGTATAGGGCGGGGACAGACCTTTGAAAAACTGTTTTTT. This gives the protein CASSIGRGQTFEKLFF.